A single sample gave rise to the 31 T cell receptor beta chains below, sequenced in a study of preoperative IRX-2 immunotherapy in early breast cancer. Here immunoSEQ multiplex PCR was the method, and the copy in TCRdb shows in-frame clones only, minus some. The top ten hold over 1.3% of the sample, which has approximately 38,000 clones, approximately 85% seen once. The treatment denotes: preoperative locoregional IRX-2 cytokine immunotherapy. Sequencing was performed on lymph node tissue, taken after IRX-2 immunotherapy. These TCRs come from a human donor with breast cancer.

The J gene is TRBJ2-7, the V gene TRBV6-8; D tentatively fits TRBD1 or TRBD2 (5 bases each). The germline V gene has CDR1 MNHGY and CDR2 SAAAGT. This CDR3 has 16 amino acids. V was cut by 0 bases and J by 2 bases, with 14 bases left in between. The CDR3 region has the DNA TGTGCCAGCAGTTACTCGTTGGGGACCCTTCCCTACGAGCAGTACTTC. This gives the protein CASSYSLGTLPYEQYF.

The CDR3 DNA is TGCGCCAGCAGCCAAGATTTTAGGGTGGACGGCTACACCTTC. Its protein product is CASSQDFRVDGYTF. The chain employs TRBV1 and TRBJ1-2. TRBV1 is classified as a pseudogene. There are 14 residues in the CDR3.

This chain connects TRBV7-5 to TRBJ1-4; TRBD1, the table's D call, lacks a check against the DNA. TRBV7-5 has pseudogene status. This CDR3 has 15 residues. The DNA for the CDR3 is TGTGCCAGCAGCTTAGCAACAGGGCTAGGGGAAAAACTGTTTTTT. Amino acid sequence: CASSLATGLGEKLFF.

V usage is TRBV28 and J usage is TRBJ1-5; D is possibly TRBD1 (6 bases). This CDR3 has 18 amino acids. Germline CDR1 reads MDHEN; CDR2 reads SYDVKM. V was clipped by 3 bases and J by 3 bases, with 21 bases between them. CDR3 in DNA: TGTGCCAGCAGTTTGGCAGGGGTCCGCCTTATACCCAATCAGCCCCAGCATTTT. This translates into CASSLAGVRLIPNQPQHF.

The genes are TRBV6-8 and TRBJ1-4; D is uncertain. The V gene lost 0 bases and the J gene lost 10 bases, with 12 bases spanning the gap. The germline V gene encodes CDR1 MNHGY and CDR2 SAAAGT. The CDR3 contains 14 residues. The CDR3, as DNA: TGTGCCAGCAGTTACTCGAGGCAGAAACTAAAACTGTTTTTT. Translation gives CASSYSRQKLKLFF.

The rearrangement links TRBV19 to TRBJ1-3; D is undetermined. The ends were cut back, 4 bases at V and 4 bases at J, with 11 bases in the middle. From germline, CDR1 is LNHDA and CDR2 SQIVND (reference sequence). CDR3 length equals 14 residues. In DNA, the CDR3 is TGTGCCAGTAGTACCTCTCAAGTAGGAAACACCATATATTTT. Translated: CASSTSQVGNTIYF.

The gene calls are TRBV10-3 and TRBJ1-5; weak D call: TRBD1 (6 bases). The V end was cut by 2 bases, the J end by 3 bases, with 8 bases between. CDR3 length: 14 amino acids. Germline V gives CDR1 ENHRY, CDR2 SYGVKD. CDR3 sequence: CAISEGQYNQPQHF. CDR3 nucleotide sequence: TGTGCCATCAGTGAGGGACAGTACAATCAGCCCCAGCATTTT.

The DNA for the CDR3 is TGTGCCAGCAGTTACGCCATAGGGGGGGCGTTCGTCTATGGCTACACCTTC. Translated: CASSYAIGGAFVYGYTF. The chain couples TRBV6-8 to TRBJ1-2, with TRBD1 as a possible D gene (6 bases). The CDR3 contains 17 residues. Germline values: CDR1 MNHGY, CDR2 SAAAGT. Trimming left V 2 bases short and J 4 bases short, with 20 bases between.

The rearrangement uses TRBV28 and TRBJ2-5; a possible D gene is TRBD1 (6 bases). Trimming shortened V by 4 bases and J by 2 bases, and 11 bases separated the two germline ends. The CDR3 contains 14 residues. Germline V CDR1 and CDR2: MDHEN, SYDVKM. The chain's CDR3 is CASSSGAAQETQYF. The CDR3 bases are TGTGCCAGCAGTTCAGGGGCCGCTCAAGAGACCCAGTACTTC.

This chain links TRBV6-8 with TRBJ2-3, with 12 bases matching TRBD2. Germline trimming cut 6 bases from V and 0 bases from J; bases unmatched to any gene: 7. The CDR3 consists of 17 residues. In germline, CDR1 is MNHGY, CDR2 SAAAGT. The DNA for the CDR3 is TGTGCCAGCAGAAGGACTAGCGGGGCCTTTAGCACAGATACGCAGTATTTT. It specifies CASRRTSGAFSTDTQYF.

V gene TRBV18 combines with J gene TRBJ2-1, with TRBD2 matching over 9 bases. CDR3 length: 19 amino acids. V shed 1 base, J shed 7 bases, and the junction held 17 bases outside the gene matches. Germline CDR1 and CDR2: KGHSH and LQKENI. The CDR3 spells CASSPRAGGPADRLNEQFF. The CDR3, as DNA: TGTGCCAGCTCACCACGGGCGGGGGGGCCAGCCGATAGGCTAAATGAGCAGTTCTTC.

The DNA for the CDR3 is TGTGCCAGCAGTTCGGACAGGGGTTATGGGGCGACCCAGTACTTC. This gives the protein CASSSDRGYGATQYF. The genes are TRBV6-8 and TRBJ2-5, with 9 bases fitting TRBD1. V gave up 4 bases and J gave up 7 bases; unmatched junction bases: 10. CDR3 length equals 15 residues. The germline CDR1 and CDR2 sequences are MNHGY and SAAAGT.

The rearrangement links TRBV12-5 to TRBJ2-1, with TRBD1 matching over 8 bases. The CDR3 runs 13 residues. After removal of 6 bases from V and 9 bases from J, the junction contained 7 bases not matched to a gene. Germline lookup yields CDR1 LGHNT and CDR2 FRNRAP. DNA for the CDR3: TGTGCTAGTGGCCAGGACAGGGTGGGTGAGCAGTTCTTC. Its translation is CASGQDRVGEQFF. Supplemented by reference TRBV12-5 and TRBJ2-1, the full variable domain reads DARVTQTPRHKVTEMGQEVTMRCQPILGHNTVFWYRQTMMQGLELLAYFRNRAPLDDSGMPKDRFSAEMPDATLATLKIQPSEPRDSAVYFCASGQDRVGEQFFGPGTRLTVL.

This chain connects TRBV6-8 to TRBJ1-2, with D perhaps matching TRBD1 (5 bases). CDR3 length: 17 amino acids. With 5 bases removed from V and 4 bases from J, the gap between germline ends came to 23 bases. Germline CDR1 is MNHGY and CDR2 is SAAAGT. In DNA form, the CDR3 reads TGTGCCAGCAGTCCAGCGGGACGGCTACCCCCTCTCTATGGCTACACCTTC. Its translation is CASSPAGRLPPLYGYTF.

The chain uses TRBV28 and TRBJ2-5; D is perhaps TRBD2 (6 bases). The CDR3 contains 15 residues. CDR1 and CDR2 from the germline V gene are MDHEN and SYDVKM. V was pared by 6 bases and J by 5 bases, with 19 bases between. The CDR3 here is CASRPDGRGAETQYF. Written as DNA, the CDR3 is TGTGCCAGCAGGCCCGATGGGCGGGGAGCGGAGACCCAGTACTTC.

There are a few counts of this clone. The chain employs TRBV29-1 and TRBJ2-7; the D gene is possibly TRBD2 (5 bases). This CDR3 contains 12 residues. The V end was cut by 0 bases, the J end by 7 bases, with 10 bases between. CDR1 SQVTM and CDR2 ANQGSEA come from the germline V gene. CDR3 in amino acids: CSVEDWRGEQYF. Here the CDR3 DNA reads TGCAGCGTTGAAGACTGGCGCGGGGAGCAGTACTTC.

This clone came up once. The chain links TRBV2 to TRBJ1-1; D may be TRBD1 (6 bases). The V and J ends lost 5 bases and 8 bases respectively, with 15 bases between them. Germline V gene sequence: CDR1 SNHLY, CDR2 FYNNEI. The CDR3 length is 13 residues. CDR3 residues: CASSQQGVSEAFF. CDR3 nucleotide sequence: TGTGCCAGCAGTCAACAGGGAGTGTCGGAAGCTTTCTTT.

The chain uses TRBV1 and TRBJ1-1; no check of the table's D call, TRBD1, against the DNA was made. TRBV1 is designated a pseudogene. The CDR3 consists of 15 residues. CDR3 in amino acids: CASSQESTGNTEAFF. CDR3 DNA: TGCGCCAGCAGCCAAGAGAGTACAGGGAACACTGAAGCTTTCTTT.

The rearrangement links TRBV14 to TRBJ2-7, with TRBD1 as a possible D gene (6 bases). CDR3 length: 12 residues. The V end lost 6 bases, the J end lost 8 bases, and 14 bases lay between the germline ends. Per germline, CDR1 SGHDN and CDR2 FVKESK. The CDR3, as DNA: TGTGCCAGCAGTTATGACCAGGGGAAGCAGTACTTC. The encoded protein is CASSYDQGKQYF. Based on the CDR3 plus reference TRBV14 and TRBJ2-7, the full variable domain is EAGVTQFPSHSVIEKGQTVTLRCDPISGHDNLYWYRRVMGKEIKFLLHFVKESKQDESGMPNNRFLAERTGGTYSTLKVQPAELEDSGVYFCASSYDQGKQYFGPGTRLTVT.

This CDR3 is CASRTQVELGNTIYF. The CDR3 bases are TGTGCCAGCAGAACTCAGGTAGAGCTTGGAAACACCATATATTTT. V usage is TRBV28 and J usage is TRBJ1-3; unclear D gene. There are 15 residues in the CDR3. The V gene lost 6 bases and the J gene lost 3 bases, with 15 bases spanning the gap. The germline gives CDR1 MDHEN, CDR2 SYDVKM.

This clone was found a few times. This chain uses TRBV18 with TRBJ2-6; TRBD2 might be the D (5 bases). Looked up from germline, CDR1 is KGHSH and CDR2 is LQKENI. Trimming left V 6 bases short and J 4 bases short, with 10 bases between. The CDR3 consists of 14 residues. The CDR3 loop is CASSPSGGANVLTF. The CDR3 nucleotides are TGTGCCAGCTCCCCCTCGGGAGGGGCCAACGTCCTGACTTTC. The variable domain in full, with the rest retrieved from reference TRBV18 and TRBJ2-6, is NAGVMQNPRHLVRRRGQEARLRCSPMKGHSHVYWYRQLPEEGLKFMVYLQKENIIDESGMPKERFSAEFPKEGPSILRIQQVVRGDSAAYFCASSPSGGANVLTFGAGSRLTVL.

The gene calls are TRBV1 and TRBJ2-5; the table's D call TRBD2 went unverified against the DNA. TRBV1 is marked as a pseudogene. This CDR3 is 16 amino acids long. CDR3 amino acids: CASSRSTSGGQETQYF. DNA for the CDR3: TGCGCCAGCAGCCGGTCGACTAGCGGGGGCCAAGAGACCCAGTACTTC.

The chain carries TRBV6-8 and TRBJ1-4; D not certain. Germline loops: CDR1 MNHGY, CDR2 SAAAGT. The CDR3 is 14 residues long. V was trimmed by 2 bases and J by 2 bases, leaving 6 bases between them. CDR3 loop: CASSYRATNEKLFF. The CDR3 DNA reads TGTGCCAGCAGTTACAGGGCTACTAATGAAAAACTGTTTTTT.

On this clone itself: A junction end diverges from the germline sequence, so it may reflect a read error. Owing to an unread or ambiguous base, the encoded residue is reported as X. The V call is TRBV6-8, the J call TRBJ1-2; D is possibly TRBD1 (5 bases). The CDR3 totals 15 residues. Germline V gene data show CDR1 as MNHGY and CDR2 as SAAAGT. CDR3 coding DNA: TGTGCCARCAGTTACTACTCGGGGGGTGGGTATGGCTACACCTTC. Encoded protein: CAXSYYSGGGYGYTF.

This chain links TRBV6-8 with TRBJ1-6; D gene ambiguous. The germline V gene has CDR1 MNHGY and CDR2 SAAAGT. The CDR3 sequence is 12 residues long. Deletions cut 3 bases from V and 6 bases from J, with 3 bases between. The chain's CDR3 is CASSYVNSPLHF. CDR3 nucleotides: TGTGCCAGCAGTTATGTTAATTCACCCCTCCACTTT.

CDR3 sequence: CASSPTTSGGGYEQFF. CDR3 nucleotide sequence: TGTGCCAGCAGCCCCACGACTAGCGGGGGCGGGTATGAGCAGTTCTTC. This chain connects TRBV11-3 to TRBJ2-1; TRBD2 agrees at 12 bases. Germline V CDR1 and CDR2: SGHNT, YENEEA. With V trimmed by 5 bases and J by 8 bases, 10 bases remained unmatched. CDR3 length: 16 residues.

This CDR3 reads CASSKPGLAGYSLEQYF. CDR3 DNA: TGTGCCAGCAGTAAGCCGGGACTAGCGGGGTATTCACTCGAGCAGTACTTC. The chain employs TRBV6-8 and TRBJ2-7; TRBD2 agrees at 13 bases. The CDR3 has 17 amino acids. Germline CDR1 and CDR2: MNHGY and SAAAGT. The V and J ends lost 5 bases and 6 bases, in that order; junction bases with no gene match: 13.

This chain links TRBV11-3 with TRBJ2-2, with D tentatively TRBD1 (6 bases). V lost 2 bases and J 7 bases, leaving 14 bases between the germline ends. From germline, CDR1 is SGHNT and CDR2 YENEEA. The CDR3 extends over 15 amino acids. The CDR3: CASSLNPGDGGELFF. The CDR3 DNA sequence: TGTGCCAGCAGCTTAAACCCAGGGGATGGCGGGGAGCTGTTTTTT.

This chain links TRBV11-3 with TRBJ2-1, with D unresolved. This CDR3 has 15 amino acids. CDR1 is SGHNT and CDR2 is YENEEA in the germline V gene. Trimming cost V 4 bases and J 0 bases, with 10 bases left between them. Here the CDR3 reads CASSSYLSSYNEQFF. The CDR3 DNA reads TGTGCCAGCAGCTCCTACCTTAGCTCCTACAATGAGCAGTTCTTC.

This chain uses TRBV6-8 with TRBJ2-7, with D perhaps matching TRBD2 (5 bases). Looked up from germline, CDR1 is MNHGY and CDR2 is SAAAGT. The CDR3 has 13 residues. Between the trimmed V and J ends, which lost 2 bases and 7 bases, there was a span of 12 bases. Here the CDR3 reads CASSYVGESEQYF. The DNA for the CDR3 is TGTGCCAGCAGTTACGTTGGGGAGTCTGAGCAGTACTTC.

The chain couples TRBV19 to TRBJ1-2; D is perhaps TRBD1 (6 bases). CDR1 and CDR2 (germline): LNHDA, SQIVND (reference sequence). V was pared by 5 bases and J by 8 bases, with 18 bases between. This CDR3 has 14 residues. This CDR3 is CASSVWGRSSGYTF. CDR3 in DNA: TGTGCCAGTAGTGTTTGGGGGCGGTCGTCAGGCTACACCTTC.